These 15 T cell receptor beta chains came from one sample sequenced in a study of cytomegalovirus exposure and HLA in healthy donors. Amplification used 60 Vbeta primers and 13 Jbeta primers. Only in-frame clones appear in the TCRdb table, and some are missing; sequencing was by immunoSEQ multiplex PCR. The sample carries over 150,000 clones, around 88% recorded once. Sequences were obtained from PBMCs. The receptors come from a woman in her 30s in good health and CMV-seronegative.

For the CDR3, the DNA is TGCGCCAGTCGGACTAGCGGGAGTGATGAGCAGTTCTTC. Amino acid sequence: CASRTSGSDEQFF. The chain employs TRBV5-1 and TRBJ2-1; 13 nucleotides align to TRBD2. This CDR3 has 13 residues. Germline V gene data show CDR1 as SGHRS and CDR2 as YFSETQ. V gave up 8 bases and J gave up 8 bases; unmatched junction bases: 4.

The chain employs TRBV5-1 and TRBJ1-1, with unresolved D. Germline V gene data show CDR1 as SGHRS and CDR2 as YFSETQ. The CDR3 is made up of 11 amino acids. V shed 6 bases and J shed 11 bases, with 14 bases lying between them. The CDR3 DNA follows: TGCGCCAGCACCCTCGGGAGGGAGGCTTTCTTT. This gives the protein CASTLGREAFF.

This rearrangement joins TRBV29-1 to TRBJ2-7; D might be TRBD1 (6 bases). Germline CDR1 and CDR2: SQVTM and ANQGSEA. The CDR3 is 13 residues long. V dropped 4 bases and J dropped 2 bases, with 12 bases sitting between them. The CDR3 spells CSVGQGSTYEQYF. As DNA, the CDR3 is TGCAGCGTTGGGCAGGGGTCGACCTACGAGCAGTACTTC.

CDR3 sequence (DNA): TGCAGCGTTTCGCAGGGAAGGGGAAACACCATATATTTT. Translating gives CSVSQGRGNTIYF. The rearrangement links TRBV29-1 to TRBJ1-3, with D possibly being TRBD1 (5 bases). Germline lookup yields CDR1 SQVTM and CDR2 ANQGSEA. This CDR3 has 13 residues. Trimming took 5 bases from V and 4 from J, leaving 12 bases between them.

The rearrangement uses TRBV19 and TRBJ1-4; perhaps TRBD1 as D (6 bases). Germline V gives CDR1 LNHDA, CDR2 SQIVND (reference sequence). The V end lost 4 bases, the J end lost 8 bases, and 11 bases lay between the germline ends. This CDR3 spans 13 amino acids. Here the CDR3 DNA reads TGTGCCAGTAGTAATGGGGGCACCGAAAAACTGTTTTTT. It translates to CASSNGGTEKLFF.

The rearrangement uses TRBV29-1 and TRBJ2-5, with a possible D match to TRBD2 (5 bases). Trimming stripped 4 bases from V and 5 bases from J, with 11 bases between. CDR3 length: 12 residues. CDR1 and CDR2 (germline): SQVTM, ANQGSEA. This CDR3 is CSVVITGETQYF. CDR3 nucleotide sequence: TGCAGCGTTGTGATTACGGGGGAGACCCAGTACTTC. Together with reference TRBV29-1 and TRBJ2-5, the CDR3 gives the full variable domain: SAVISQKPSRDICQRGTSLTIQCQVDSQVTMMFWYRQQPGQSLTLIATANQGSEATYESGFVIDKFPISRPNLTFSTLTVSNMSPEDSSIYLCSVVITGETQYFGPGTRLLVL.

The V and J genes are TRBV6-6 and TRBJ2-5; TRBD1 aligns across 8 bases. J lost 7 bases, V lost 2 bases, and 9 bases had no gene match. The CDR3 runs 15 residues. The germline V gene encodes CDR1 MNHNY and CDR2 SVGAGI (reference sequence). The CDR3 reads CASSYLNQQGGTQYF. The DNA of the CDR3 is TGTGCCAGCAGTTACCTCAATCAACAGGGGGGGACCCAGTACTTC.

This clone was counted a few times. This sequence joins TRBV10-2 and TRBJ1-1; possibly TRBD1 for D (6 bases). The V end lost 10 bases, the J end lost 2 bases, and 11 bases lay between the germline ends. Germline CDR1 WSHSY, CDR2 SAAADI. This CDR3 has 12 residues. The CDR3 reads CATRTDNTEAFF. Written as DNA, the CDR3 is TGCGCCACTCGGACAGATAACACTGAAGCTTTCTTT.

The V and J genes are TRBV29-1 and TRBJ1-2; perhaps TRBD1 as D (5 bases). V lost 0 bases to trimming and J lost 8 bases, with 13 bases between them. There are 13 residues in the CDR3. In germline, CDR1 is SQVTM, CDR2 ANQGSEA. The CDR3 coding sequence is TGCAGCGTTGAAGAAACGGGGGGATTCGGCTACACCTTC. Encoded protein: CSVEETGGFGYTF. The variable domain in full, with the rest retrieved from reference TRBV29-1 and TRBJ1-2, is SAVISQKPSRDICQRGTSLTIQCQVDSQVTMMFWYRQQPGQSLTLIATANQGSEATYESGFVIDKFPISRPNLTFSTLTVSNMSPEDSSIYLCSVEETGGFGYTFGSGTRLTVV.

This clone was picked up a small number of times. The rearrangement uses TRBV5-1 and TRBJ1-1; the D is unclear. This CDR3 is 14 amino acids long. V dropped 0 bases and J dropped 7 bases, with 13 bases sitting between them. Looked up from germline, CDR1 is SGHRS and CDR2 is YFSETQ. The DNA of the CDR3 is TGCGCCAGCAGCTTGGCCGGATTCGACTTTGAAGCTTTCTTT. Translating gives CASSLAGFDFEAFF.

This rearrangement joins TRBV27 to TRBJ2-1, with D perhaps TRBD1 (6 bases). The length of the CDR3 is 12 residues. The germline CDR1 and CDR2 sequences are MNHEY and SMNVEV (reference sequence). V lost 5 bases and J lost 12, with 14 bases in between. The CDR3 nucleotides are TGTGCCAGCAGTCAACAGGGAGCCGGGCAGTTCTTC. It is translated as CASSQQGAGQFF.

This chain uses TRBV19 with TRBJ1-1; D is undetermined. The germline V gene encodes CDR1 LNHDA and CDR2 SQIVND (reference sequence). The V gene lost 3 bases and the J gene lost 4 bases, with 9 bases spanning the gap. This CDR3 is 13 amino acids long. Written as DNA, the CDR3 is TGTGCCAGTAGTATGAGTGGGCCCACTGAAGCTTTCTTT. This codes for CASSMSGPTEAFF.

This sequence joins TRBV6-5 and TRBJ1-1; D is possibly TRBD1 (5 bases). Trimming took off 5 bases at V and 2 bases at J, with 12 bases between the two ends. Germline V gives CDR1 MNHEY, CDR2 SVGAGI. The CDR3 has 14 residues. CDR3 nucleotide sequence: TGTGCCAGCAGTCGACAGCTACATAACACTGAAGCTTTCTTT. Translated: CASSRQLHNTEAFF.

V gene TRBV7-6 combines with J gene TRBJ2-3, with 10 bases matching TRBD2. Germline trimming cut 4 bases from V and 9 bases from J; bases unmatched to any gene: 13. Germline CDR1 reads SGHVS; CDR2 reads FNYEAQ. There are 16 residues in the CDR3. CDR3: CASSSGPAGGPETQYF. The CDR3 DNA follows: TGTGCCAGCAGCTCCGGGCCAGCGGGGGGGCCTGAAACGCAGTATTTT.

For the CDR3, the DNA is TGTGCCAGCGGTGGGACTAGCGGTAGCTACGAGCAGTACTTC. Translating it yields CASGGTSGSYEQYF. The chain joins TRBV11-2 to TRBJ2-7, with 11 bases lining up with TRBD2. CDR3 length equals 14 residues. Looked up from germline, CDR1 is SGHAT and CDR2 is FQNNGV. Trimming at V came to 8 bases and at J to 3 bases, leaving 6 bases not matched to a gene. Full variable domain (missing parts from reference TRBV11-2 and TRBJ2-7): EAGVAQSPRYKIIEKRQSVAFWCNPISGHATLYWYQQILGQGPKLLIQFQNNGVVDDSQLPKDRFSAERLKGVDSTLKIQPAKLEDSAVYLCASGGTSGSYEQYFGPGTRLTVT.